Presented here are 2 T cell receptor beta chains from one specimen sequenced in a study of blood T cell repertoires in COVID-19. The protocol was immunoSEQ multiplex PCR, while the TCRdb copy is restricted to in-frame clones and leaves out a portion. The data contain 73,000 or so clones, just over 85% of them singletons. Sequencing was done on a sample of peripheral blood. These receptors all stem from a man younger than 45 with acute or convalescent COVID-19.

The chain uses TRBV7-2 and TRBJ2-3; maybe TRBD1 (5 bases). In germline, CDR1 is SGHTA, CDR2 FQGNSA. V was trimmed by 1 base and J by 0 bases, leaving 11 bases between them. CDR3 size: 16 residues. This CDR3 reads CASSLEGPQSTDTQYF. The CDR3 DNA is TGTGCCAGCAGCTTAGAGGGGCCGCAGAGCACAGATACGCAGTATTTT.

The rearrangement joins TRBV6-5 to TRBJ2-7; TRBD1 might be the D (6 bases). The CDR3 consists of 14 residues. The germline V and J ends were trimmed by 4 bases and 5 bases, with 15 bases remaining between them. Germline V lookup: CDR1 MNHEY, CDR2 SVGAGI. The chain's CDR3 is CASSFSRDNHEQYF. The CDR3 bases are TGTGCCAGCAGTTTCTCCCGGGACAATCACGAGCAGTACTTC.